The clone carrying this TCR beta chain was detected only a few times. Its antigen is still unknown. This sample was included in a study of T-cell reconstitution after alpha-beta-depleted transplantation in children. General study results and limits: T-cell counts and diversity at one year following transplant were attributed mainly to newly produced T cells. Some patients' high day-60 TCRbeta diversity was attributed to recipient cells surviving conditioning. It was reported that alpha-beta T cells came from several hundred expanded graft clones (about two months after transplant).

The library targeted TCRbeta and was prepared with unique molecular identifiers. TCRdb itself ran the PCR reads through MiXCR, one entry per CDR3 protein. The sample shows fewer than 550,000 distinct CDR3 sequences, roughly an eighth of them seen only once. Trimming pared 2 bases from V and 3 bases from J, leaving 11 bases between. The germline gives CDR1 GTSNPN, CDR2 SVGIG (reference sequence). This CDR3 contains 13 residues. The V gene is TRBV30, the J gene TRBJ2-7; D call uncertain. This sequence originates from a female patient aged 2-9 years who had a stem cell transplant for aplastic anemia, so the T cells may come from the graft donor. The source material was PBMCs, mostly from graft donor cells, sampled 180 days after TCRalphabeta/CD19-depleted stem cell transplant. CDR3 loop: CAWSPFKNYEQYF. CDR3 sequence (DNA): TGTGCCTGGAGTCCATTCAAAAACTACGAGCAGTACTTC.